Sequencing of this TCR beta chain was carried out in a study of Graves' ophthalmopathy and Graves' hyperthyroidism. This clonotype was detected a few times. Sequence at one end of the junction differs from germline and may be a read error. The CDR3 runs to 14 residues. Amplification of TCR beta CDR3 regions used RNA transcripts. First-round RT-PCR used HTBI primers; second-round multiplex PCR followed. From the multiplex PCR reads, TCRdb called clonotypes with MiXCR, one entry per CDR3 protein. The sample shows 500,000 to 600,000 distinct CDR3 sequences, about 35% of them seen only once. This clonotype was obtained from an adult man with Graves' hyperthyroidism. Sequencing was carried out using peripheral blood or thyroid tissue (not recorded which). The chain recombines TRBV12-3 or TRBV12-4 with TRBJ1-1, with a weak D call TRBD1 (6 bases). The CDR3 DNA sequence: TGTGCCAGCAGTTTTCTCCAATCGGCCGGGACATCGCTATTT. Encoded protein: CASSFLQSAGTSLF.